Sequencing of this T cell receptor beta chain was carried out in a study of blood T cell repertoires in COVID-19. About the study: From T cells, B-cell-depleted T cells, or PBMCs came the material, which was cDNA or gDNA.

In the authors' methods: Scientists estimated how many nucleated cells there were by amplifying reference gene primers. Sequencing used immunoSEQ multiplex PCR; TCRdb keeps in-frame clones, though not all of them. D and trimming were read from the DNA, whereas the V and J calls and clone size are those reported in that table. Altogether just over 95,000 clones are present, 82% being singletons, with the ten largest covering 18%. The CDR3 is made up of 15 amino acids. V gave up 3 bases and J gave up 0 bases, with 11 bases separating them. Germline V CDR1 and CDR2: SNHLY, FYNNEI. The source is an older man with acute or convalescent COVID-19. The chain links TRBV2 to TRBJ1-1, with a tentative D call TRBD1 (5 bases). The sample taken for sequencing was peripheral blood. The CDR3 nucleotides are TGTGCCAGCAGTGACGGAGACAGCCTGAACACTGAAGCTTTCTTT. It codes for CASSDGDSLNTEAFF.